This T cell receptor beta chain was captured by sequencing in a study of low-dose radiotherapy and immunotherapy resistance in tumors. This clonotype has a handful of counts. The V gene end was trimmed by 2 bases and the J gene end by 5 bases; junction bases not matched to a gene: 9. The CDR3 totals 16 residues. In germline, CDR1 is KGHSH, CDR2 LQKENI. TRAV- and TRBV-specific primers were used for first-strand cDNA, which covered alpha and beta chains. TCRs were put through around 20 PCR cycles of amplification with Phusion. A constant-region primer and the V-primer adapter served as the primer pair. One entry per CDR3 protein, called by TCRdb with MiXCR from the reads. The sample shows over 9,500 distinct CDR3 sequences, 51% of them seen only once.

The TCR was taken from a human donor with advanced metastatic prostate, ovarian, gallbladder or colorectal cancer (not recorded which). This table probably holds off-target reads from a library built for another chain. J is TRBJ1-2 and V is TRBV18; TRBD1 matches 9 bases. CDR3: CASSPSTGGLWYGYTF. The CDR3, as DNA: TGTGCCAGCTCACCATCAACAGGGGGCTTGTGGTATGGCTACACCTTC. Full variable domain (outside the CDR3, taken from reference TRBV18 and TRBJ1-2): NAGVMQNPRHLVRRRGQEARLRCSPMKGHSHVYWYRQLPEEGLKFMVYLQKENIIDESGMPKERFSAEFPKEGPSILRIQQVVRGDSAAYFCASSPSTGGLWYGYTFGSGTRLTVV.